The 27 T cell receptor beta chains listed next were all sequenced from one sample in a study of identical twins. TCRdb ran MiXCR on the 5' RACE reads and lists one entry per CDR3 protein. The repertoire holds about 520,000 distinct CDR3 sequences, with about 20% as singletons. These data were also filed under a second study, of T cells expressing NK-cell markers.

The sample taken for sequencing was CD4+ T cells sorted from blood. All receptors derive from a woman aged 18-29 years in good health.

This clonotype appeared a few times. The chain recombines TRBV12-3 or TRBV12-4 with TRBJ2-2; unclear D gene. The V end was cut by 7 bases, the J end by 4 bases, with 13 bases between. The CDR3 runs 14 residues. The CDR3 loop is CASTGRRRTGELFF. The CDR3 nucleotides are TGTGCCAGCACCGGACGGAGACGCACCGGGGAGCTGTTTTTT.

This clonotype was observed many times. The rearrangement joins TRBV20-1 to TRBJ1-2; D is uncertain. Germline V gives CDR1 DFQATT, CDR2 SNEGSKA (reference sequence). The CDR3 extends over 11 amino acids. V lost 5 bases and J 3 bases, leaving 7 bases between the germline ends. The CDR3, as DNA: TGCAGTGCTGGGTATGACTATGGCTACACCTTC. It yields the protein CSAGYDYGYTF.

The chain employs TRBV3-1 and TRBJ1-3; D gene uncertain. CDR1 is LGHDT and CDR2 is YNNKEL in the germline V gene (reference sequence). The V end was cut by 1 base, the J end by 0 bases, with 7 bases between. CDR3 size: 15 residues. The chain's CDR3 is CASSQVARSGNTIYF. CDR3 sequence (DNA): TGTGCCAGCAGCCAAGTCGCACGCTCTGGAAACACCATATATTTT.

This chain uses TRBV19 with TRBJ1-5; D is unclear. The CDR3 covers 15 residues. V was trimmed by 3 bases and J by 4 bases, leaving 13 bases between them. The germline CDR1 and CDR2 sequences are LNHDA and SQIVND (reference sequence). As DNA, the CDR3 is TGTGCCAGTAGTATCCGGGGAATTGGTAATCAGCCCCAGCATTTT. This encodes CASSIRGIGNQPQHF.

The table lists this clonotype with many counts. The V gene is TRBV12-3 or TRBV12-4, the J gene TRBJ1-5; no clear D gene. Trimming took off 0 bases at V and 6 bases at J, with 12 bases between the two ends. The CDR3 runs to 15 residues. CDR3 loop: CASSLAKGRSQPQHF. The CDR3 DNA sequence: TGTGCCAGCAGTTTAGCGAAGGGCCGGAGTCAGCCCCAGCATTTT.

Only a few counts were recorded for this clonotype. This rearrangement joins TRBV29-1 to TRBJ2-3; TRBD2 agrees at 14 bases. The CDR3 loop spans 18 amino acids. Trimming removed 0 bases from V and 7 bases from J; junction bases left unmatched: 12. Germline assignment: CDR1 SQVTM and CDR2 ANQGSEA. In nucleotides, the CDR3 is TGCAGCGTTGAAGATCTACGAGGACTAGCGGGAGGTCTGCATACGCAGTATTTT. Translation: CSVEDLRGLAGGLHTQYF.

The J gene is TRBJ2-4, the V gene TRBV20-1, with a weak D call TRBD2 (6 bases). The CDR3 loop spans 15 amino acids. Germline V lookup: CDR1 DFQATT, CDR2 SNEGSKA (reference sequence). Between the trimmed V and J ends, which lost 6 bases and 4 bases, there was a span of 19 bases. DNA for the CDR3: TGCAGTGCCGGGGGACCTCCCGCAGCTAAAAACATTCAGTACTTC. As protein: CSAGGPPAAKNIQYF.

This clonotype showed up just a few times. The chain uses TRBV10-3 and TRBJ2-5, with D possibly matching TRBD1 (5 bases). The V end was cut by 6 bases, the J end by 3 bases, with 5 bases between. Germline-derived CDR1 and CDR2 are ENHRY and SYGVKD. The CDR3 contains 11 residues. CDR3 loop: CAISREETQYF. The CDR3 DNA reads as TGTGCCATCAGCAGGGAAGAGACCCAGTACTTC.

Concerning this clonotype: A much more abundant neighbour one base away suggests this may be a read error. The chain couples TRBV20-1 to TRBJ2-1; D is unclear. Germline V CDR1 and CDR2: DFQATT, SNEGSKA (reference sequence). This CDR3 contains 14 residues. V was pared by 0 bases and J by 9 bases, with 15 bases between. The CDR3 region is CSARDAFFLGEQFF. Here the CDR3 DNA reads TGCAGTGCTAGAGACGCCTTCTTCCTGGGTGAGCAGTTCTTC.

The V gene is TRBV12-3 or TRBV12-4, the J gene TRBJ2-3, with D tentatively TRBD1 or TRBD2 (6 bases each). The germline V and J ends were trimmed by 7 bases and 4 bases, with 18 bases remaining between them. This CDR3 has 15 residues. The CDR3 DNA follows: TGTGCCAGCACCCTAGGGGGGAGAGGGGCAGATACGCAGTATTTT. Protein product: CASTLGGRGADTQYF.

Many counts were recorded for this clonotype. The chain uses TRBV6-1 and TRBJ2-7, with TRBD2 identical over 12 bases. Germline CDR1 reads MNHNS; CDR2 reads SASEGT. This CDR3 has 15 amino acids. With V trimmed by 6 bases and J by 6 bases, 9 bases remained unmatched. CDR3 loop: CASRRLAGAAGEQYF. CDR3 sequence (DNA): TGTGCCAGCAGGAGACTAGCGGGGGCCGCGGGCGAGCAGTACTTC.

The rearrangement links TRBV6-5 to TRBJ2-3; D possibly corresponds to TRBD1 (6 bases). There are 18 residues in the CDR3. V was pared by 3 bases and J by 0 bases, with 19 bases between. Germline assignment: CDR1 MNHEY and CDR2 SVGAGI. CDR3: CASSYFPQGYTSTDTQYF. The CDR3 DNA is TGTGCCAGCAGTTATTTCCCGCAGGGGTATACTAGCACAGATACGCAGTATTTT.

This clonotype was seen more than once but under ten times. This sequence joins TRBV25-1 and TRBJ2-1, with 10 nucleotides matching TRBD2. The CDR3 runs 13 residues. The J segment lost 9 bases and the V segment lost 6 bases, leaving 5 bases of the junction unmatched. Germline values: CDR1 MGHDK, CDR2 SYGVNS. CDR3 residues: CASSLAGVGEQFF. The CDR3, as DNA: TGTGCCAGCAGCCTAGCGGGGGTGGGTGAGCAGTTCTTC. Full variable domain (outside the CDR3, taken from reference TRBV25-1 and TRBJ2-1): EADIYQTPRYLVIGTGKKITLECSQTMGHDKMYWYQQDPGMELHLIHYSYGVNSTEKGDLSSESTVSRIRTEHFPLTLESARPSHTSQYLCASSLAGVGEQFFGPGTRLTVL.

The chain joins TRBV5-1 to TRBJ2-2; D is uncertain. The V gene lost 1 base and the J gene lost 0 bases, with 7 bases spanning the gap. The germline gives CDR1 SGHRS, CDR2 YFSETQ. CDR3 length: 15 amino acids. CDR3 sequence (DNA): TGCGCCAGCAGCTTGACCAGACCGAACACCGGGGAGCTGTTTTTT. Its translation is CASSLTRPNTGELFF.

This clonotype was seen a few times. The V call is TRBV6-6, the J call TRBJ1-2; D call uncertain. Per the germline V gene, CDR1 is MNHNY and CDR2 is SVGAGI (reference sequence). CDR3 length: 11 residues. The ends were cut back, 8 bases at V and 5 bases at J, with 9 bases in the middle. The CDR3 nucleotides read TGTGCCAGCGGATGGGAATATGGCTACACCTTC. Encoded protein: CASGWEYGYTF.

V is TRBV15 and J is TRBJ2-1; D is ambiguous. The germline V gene has CDR1 LNHNV and CDR2 YYDKDF (reference sequence). There are 13 residues in the CDR3. V gave up 0 bases and J gave up 5 bases, with 5 bases separating them. The CDR3 bases are TGTGCCACCAGCAGAGACAGCCACAATGAGCAGTTCTTC. This gives the protein CATSRDSHNEQFF.

In this sample, this clonotype turned up a few times. The rearrangement joins TRBV2 to TRBJ1-2; D remains ambiguous. The CDR3 consists of 14 residues. Germline V CDR1 and CDR2: SNHLY, FYNNEI. The V end lost 7 bases, the J end lost 9 bases, and 21 bases lay between the germline ends. For the CDR3, the DNA is TGTGCCAGCATGCTATGGGCGGCTGGCGGGAGCTACACCTTC. The encoded protein is CASMLWAAGGSYTF.

This clonotype was recorded many times. The V and J genes are TRBV20-1 and TRBJ2-5; D is ambiguous. Trimming removed 4 bases from V and 5 bases from J, with 8 bases in between. The CDR3 extends over 11 amino acids. Germline V lookup: CDR1 DFQATT, CDR2 SNEGSKA (reference sequence). The CDR3 nucleotides read TGCAGTGCTAAGGAGTCGGAGACCCAGTACTTC. Amino acids: CSAKESETQYF.

The genes are TRBV12-3 or TRBV12-4 and TRBJ1-1; possibly TRBD1 for D (6 bases). This CDR3 region has 14 residues. The V end lost 4 bases, the J end lost 10 bases, and 19 bases lay between the germline ends. The CDR3 region has the DNA TGTGCCAGCAGTTATGCGACGGGGGCCGTGGGAGCTTTCTTT. Translating it yields CASSYATGAVGAFF.

This clonotype was observed a handful of times. This sequence joins TRBV6-2 or TRBV6-3 and TRBJ2-5; D is possibly TRBD1 (5 bases). CDR1 is MNHEY, CDR2 SVGEGT, per germline. V lost 2 bases and J lost 4, with 11 bases in between. The CDR3 is 14 residues long. CDR3 in DNA: TGTGCCAGCAGTTACCCCAGGGTTCCAGAGACCCAGTACTTC. Protein: CASSYPRVPETQYF.

The chain carries TRBV20-1 and TRBJ2-5, with D possibly being TRBD1 or TRBD2 (7 bases each). This CDR3 region has 13 residues. Germline V gene sequence: CDR1 DFQATT, CDR2 SNEGSKA (reference sequence). V lost 0 bases and J lost 7, with 12 bases in between. The CDR3 sequence is CSAREAGGGTQYF. Written as DNA, the CDR3 is TGCAGTGCTAGAGAGGCAGGGGGGGGGACCCAGTACTTC.

The chain is built from TRBV20-1 and TRBJ1-2; unclear D gene. The V and J ends lost 3 bases and 3 bases respectively, with 17 bases between them. The CDR3 sequence is 15 residues long. Germline V lookup: CDR1 DFQATT, CDR2 SNEGSKA (reference sequence). CDR3 sequence reads: CSASIFRRGHYGYTF. The CDR3 nucleotides are TGCAGTGCTAGTATCTTCAGGCGGGGTCACTATGGCTACACCTTC.

The V and J genes are TRBV20-1 and TRBJ1-2, with D maybe TRBD1 (5 bases). Trimming took off 7 bases at V and 0 bases at J, with 12 bases between the two ends. CDR3 length: 13 amino acids. Germline CDR1 DFQATT, CDR2 SNEGSKA (reference sequence). The CDR3, as DNA: TGCAGTGTTACCGACAGTGCTAACTATGGCTACACCTTC. Encoded protein: CSVTDSANYGYTF.

There are many counts of this clonotype. V and J are TRBV12-3 or TRBV12-4 and TRBJ1-2; no definite D call. CDR3 length equals 11 residues. V lost 3 bases and J 4 bases, leaving 3 bases between the germline ends. The CDR3 nucleotides are TGTGCCAGCAGTTTCGGCTATGGCTACACCTTC. Encoded protein: CASSFGYGYTF.

In this sample, this clonotype turned up a few times. The rearrangement uses TRBV15 and TRBJ1-5; 11 bases fit TRBD1. This CDR3 region has 15 residues. With V trimmed by 3 bases and J by 7 bases, 5 bases remained unmatched. Germline lookup yields CDR1 LNHNV and CDR2 YYDKDF (reference sequence). The CDR3 is CATSSSGQGEQPQHF. As DNA, the CDR3 is TGTGCCACCAGCAGTTCGGGACAGGGGGAACAGCCCCAGCATTTT.

This clonotype has just a few counts. The chain links TRBV5-6 to TRBJ2-3; D is unclear. Trimming removed 0 bases at V and 3 bases at J, with 11 bases between. The length of the CDR3 is 15 residues. Germline-derived CDR1 and CDR2 are SGHDT and YYEEEE. The chain's CDR3 is CASSLGVVGTDTQYF. The CDR3 DNA reads TGTGCCAGCAGCTTGGGTGTGGTCGGAACAGATACGCAGTATTTT. Combining the CDR3 with reference TRBV5-6 and TRBJ2-3 gives the whole variable domain DAGVTQSPTHLIKTRGQQVTLRCSPKSGHDTVSWYQQALGQGPQFIFQYYEEEERQRGNFPDRFSGHQFPNYSSELNVNALLLGDSALYLCASSLGVVGTDTQYFGPGTRLTVL.

This clonotype has a count of ten or more. In nucleotides, the CDR3 is TGCGCCAGCAGCTTGGGGTACCCATGGGTCTATGGCTACACCTTC. This encodes CASSLGYPWVYGYTF. This chain joins TRBV5-1 and TRBJ1-2; D is unclear. The V and J ends lost 0 bases and 4 bases respectively, with 13 bases between them. The germline CDR1 and CDR2 sequences are SGHRS and YFSETQ. This CDR3 region has 15 residues.